Following are 20 T cell receptor beta chains from one sample sequenced in a study of OX40 agonist ivuxolimab in advanced cancers. Profiling relied on immunoSEQ multiplex PCR, and the TCRdb table lists in-frame clones only, not all of them. The sample has about 94,000 clones, around nine tenths seen once; the top ten hold about 0.29%. The sequencing here drew on CD4+ or CD8+ T cells sorted from blood, taken in a trial of the OX40 agonist ivuxolimab. These receptors were collected from an adult with an advanced solid tumor such as melanoma, head and neck, liver or kidney cancer.

This rearrangement joins TRBV7-9 to TRBJ1-3; D remains ambiguous. Trimming shortened V by 2 bases and J by 4 bases, and 9 bases separated the two germline ends. From germline, CDR1 is SEHNR and CDR2 FQNEAQ (reference sequence). The CDR3 is 14 amino acids. CDR3 bases: TGTGCCAGCAGCTTAAGGGAAGTGGGAAACACCATATATTTT. This translates into CASSLREVGNTIYF.

This chain uses TRBV5-6 with TRBJ2-5; D is perhaps TRBD1 (6 bases). Trimming took off 4 bases at V and 4 bases at J, with 17 bases between the two ends. Germline V gene data show CDR1 as SGHDT and CDR2 as YYEEEE. This CDR3 contains 15 residues. The CDR3 is CASSQDMGAGETQYF. DNA for the CDR3: TGTGCCAGCAGCCAGGACATGGGGGCGGGAGAGACCCAGTACTTC.

The chain recombines TRBV11-2 with TRBJ2-5, with 9 nucleotides matching TRBD1. Unmatched junction bases numbered 11, after V lost 8 bases and J lost 4 bases. The CDR3 is 15 residues long. CDR1 and CDR2 from the germline V gene are SGHAT and FQNNGV. The CDR3 spells CASGPSQGAGETQYF. Here the CDR3 DNA reads TGTGCCAGCGGCCCATCACAGGGGGCAGGAGAGACCCAGTACTTC. The full variable domain, in which reference TRBV11-2 and TRBJ2-5 provide the parts outside the CDR3, is EAGVAQSPRYKIIEKRQSVAFWCNPISGHATLYWYQQILGQGPKLLIQFQNNGVVDDSQLPKDRFSAERLKGVDSTLKIQPAKLEDSAVYLCASGPSQGAGETQYFGPGTRLLVL.

This clone was counted once. Within the sample, other DNA sequences also encode this same CDR3. The V gene is TRBV7-9, the J gene TRBJ1-1; no firm D call. Germline CDR1 and CDR2: SEHNR and FQNEAQ (reference sequence). Between the trimmed V and J ends, which lost 2 bases and 0 bases, there was a span of 7 bases. The CDR3 has 14 amino acids. CDR3 DNA: TGTGCCAGCAGCTTAAAAGGGATGAACACTGAAGCTTTCTTT. Its translation is CASSLKGMNTEAFF.

The chain joins TRBV6-6 to TRBJ2-7, with no clear D. CDR1 and CDR2 from the germline V gene are MNHNY and SVGAGI (reference sequence). Deletions cut 2 bases from V and 6 bases from J, with 5 bases between. This CDR3 comprises 11 residues. For the CDR3, the DNA is TGTGCCAGCAGTTACGGTCGCGAGCAGTACTTC. Translating gives CASSYGREQYF.

The V gene is TRBV5-1, the J gene TRBJ2-5; maybe TRBD2 (6 bases). Germline assignment: CDR1 SGHRS and CDR2 YFSETQ. This CDR3 contains 16 residues. Trimming pared 3 bases from V and 2 bases from J, leaving 17 bases between. CDR3 amino acids: CASSSGLKPNQETQYF. DNA for the CDR3: TGCGCCAGCAGCTCTGGACTAAAGCCCAATCAAGAGACCCAGTACTTC.

The chain is built from TRBV7-9 and TRBJ1-1, with 7 bases identical to TRBD1. V lost 3 bases, J lost 6 bases, and 7 bases stayed unmatched. Germline CDR1 SEHNR, CDR2 FQNEAQ (reference sequence). CDR3 length: 14 amino acids. The CDR3 here is CASSFQTGLAEAFF. The CDR3 DNA reads as TGTGCCAGCAGCTTTCAGACAGGGCTCGCTGAAGCTTTCTTT.

The CDR3 is CASSLWDTPTGELFF. In DNA form, the CDR3 reads TGTGCCAGCAGTTTATGGGACACGCCGACCGGGGAGCTGTTTTTT. J is TRBJ2-2 and V is TRBV27; a possible D gene is TRBD1 (6 bases). With 1 base removed from V and 5 bases from J, the gap between germline ends came to 11 bases. Germline V gives CDR1 MNHEY, CDR2 SMNVEV (reference sequence). The CDR3 length is 15 residues.

This rearrangement joins TRBV10-3 to TRBJ1-5; D gene ambiguous. V was clipped by 0 bases and J by 3 bases, with 6 bases between them. Looked up from germline, CDR1 is ENHRY and CDR2 is SYGVKD. This CDR3 contains 14 residues. The CDR3 region has the DNA TGTGCCATCAGTGAGTCCCAGTACAATCAGCCCCAGCATTTT. Translating it yields CAISESQYNQPQHF.

In nucleotides, the CDR3 is TGTGCCACCAGCAGACTAGCGGGACTCTATGAGCAGTTCTTC. Translating gives CATSRLAGLYEQFF. J is TRBJ2-1 and V is TRBV15, with 9 bases fitting TRBD2. Per the germline V gene, CDR1 is LNHNV and CDR2 is YYDKDF (reference sequence). There are 14 residues in the CDR3. The V segment lost 2 bases and the J segment 8 bases; nucleotides outside the gene matches: 4.

This clone was counted once. The V and J genes are TRBV7-6 and TRBJ2-1; D gene uncertain. Germline V gene lookup returns CDR1 SGHVS and CDR2 FNYEAQ. V lost 5 bases, J lost 0 bases, and 8 bases lay in between. The CDR3 is 14 residues long. The CDR3 DNA is TGTGCCAGCAGCCCCCTCCTCTCCTACAATGAGCAGTTCTTC. Its translation is CASSPLLSYNEQFF. The full variable domain, completed using reference TRBV7-6 and TRBJ2-1, is GAGVSQSPRYKVTKRGQDVALRCDPISGHVSLYWYRQALGQGPEFLTYFNYEAQQDKSGLPNDRFSAERPEGSISTLTIQRTEQRDSAMYRCASSPLLSYNEQFFGPGTRLTVL.

The count of this clone is one. The sample holds other DNA sequences that translate to the same CDR3. CDR3 residues: CASSHVTRDLPSYTF. The CDR3 DNA reads TGTGCCAGCAGCCATGTAACCAGGGACCTTCCGAGCTACACCTTC. This chain links TRBV4-2 with TRBJ1-2, with D possibly TRBD1 on 5 matching bases. Germline-derived CDR1 and CDR2 are LGHNA and YNFKEQ. Trimming shortened V by 3 bases and J by 9 bases, and 20 bases separated the two germline ends. This CDR3 region has 15 residues.

The V call is TRBV6-4, the J call TRBJ1-1, with TRBD1 as a possible D gene (6 bases). Germline V gene lookup returns CDR1 MRHNA and CDR2 SNTAGT. V was shortened by 6 bases and J by 3 bases, with 14 bases between the two germline ends. The CDR3 runs to 14 residues. The CDR3 region is CASSLGGGHTEAFF. CDR3 nucleotide sequence: TGTGCCAGCAGCCTCGGAGGGGGGCACACTGAAGCTTTCTTT.

This clone was seen only once. The J gene is TRBJ2-1, the V gene TRBV19; TRBD2 might be the D (5 bases). This CDR3 region has 15 residues. CDR1 and CDR2 (germline): LNHDA, SQIVND (reference sequence). Between the trimmed V and J ends, which lost 0 bases and 5 bases, there was a span of 11 bases. CDR3 in DNA: TGTGCCAGTAGTATAGAAGGGAGTCTCCACAATGAGCAGTTCTTC. Amino acids: CASSIEGSLHNEQFF.

The rearrangement joins TRBV11-1 to TRBJ1-1; D uncertain. Per germline, CDR1 SGHAT and CDR2 FQDESV (reference sequence). The CDR3 loop spans 14 amino acids. Trimming took 2 bases from V and 0 from J, leaving 7 bases between them. CDR3 region: CASSLNRLNTEAFF. CDR3 DNA sequence: TGTGCCAGCAGCTTAAACAGACTGAACACTGAAGCTTTCTTT. The complete variable domain, with remaining parts taken from reference TRBV11-1 and TRBJ1-1, reads EAEVAQSPRYKITEKSQAVAFWCDPISGHATLYWYRQILGQGPELLVQFQDESVVDDSQLPKDRFSAERLKGVDSTLKIQPAELGDSAMYLCASSLNRLNTEAFFGQGTRLTVV.

The V call is TRBV7-2, the J call TRBJ1-5; possibly TRBD1 for D (5 bases). This CDR3 region has 14 residues. Trimming pared 3 bases from V and 1 base from J, leaving 7 bases between. CDR1 is SGHTA, CDR2 FQGNSA, per germline. CDR3 protein: CASSFRQSNQPQHF. The CDR3 coding sequence is TGTGCCAGCAGCTTTAGACAGAGCAATCAGCCCCAGCATTTT.

This chain uses TRBV9 with TRBJ1-1; D gene unclear. The CDR3 spans 14 residues. Trimming removed 0 bases at V and 1 base at J, with 7 bases between. Germline V gene lookup returns CDR1 SGDLS and CDR2 YYNGEE. The CDR3, as DNA: TGTGCCAGCAGCGTAGTTGGGCCGAACACTGAAGCTTTCTTT. Residues: CASSVVGPNTEAFF.

This chain joins TRBV18 and TRBJ2-3; no firm D call. This CDR3 spans 15 amino acids. The V end lost 1 base, the J end lost 2 bases, and 10 bases lay between the germline ends. The germline V gene encodes CDR1 KGHSH and CDR2 LQKENI. CDR3 DNA: TGTGCCAGCTCACCACTCGGGCAGTCCACAGATACGCAGTATTTT. It codes for CASSPLGQSTDTQYF.

V usage is TRBV29-1 and J usage is TRBJ2-1; a weak D match, TRBD2 (5 bases). The CDR3 sequence is 11 residues long. Germline assignment: CDR1 SQVTM and CDR2 ANQGSEA. Trimming shortened V by 0 bases and J by 9 bases, and 6 bases separated the two germline ends. CDR3 sequence: CSVEEGSEQFF. CDR3 nucleotide sequence: TGCAGCGTTGAAGAAGGGAGTGAGCAGTTCTTC.

The V gene is TRBV7-3, the J gene TRBJ1-2; 8 nucleotides match TRBD1. V shed 5 bases and J 8 bases; nucleotides not matched to a gene: 7. Germline V gives CDR1 SGHTA, CDR2 FQGTGA. CDR3 length: 13 residues. CDR3 residues: CASSDRQGKGYTF. CDR3 DNA: TGTGCCAGCAGCGATCGACAGGGGAAGGGCTACACCTTC.